The 9 T cell receptor beta chains below all came from one sample that was sequenced in a study of early T cells in non-severe SARS-CoV-2 infection. A single record per CDR3 protein comes from TCRdb applying MiXCR to the 5' RACE reads. Of about 36,000 distinct CDR3 sequences listed, 6% to 8.5% are singletons. This sample comprised whole blood, obtained at baseline. Every receptor here comes from an adult who was a healthcare worker with PCR-confirmed SARS-CoV-2 infection or an uninfected control (not recorded which).

This chain joins TRBV28 and TRBJ1-2; 7 nucleotides line up with TRBD1. This CDR3 comprises 14 residues. Trimming cost V 6 bases and J 4 bases; bases outside gene matches: 8. The germline V gene encodes CDR1 MDHEN and CDR2 SYDVKM. The CDR3 nucleotides are TGTGCCAGCAGGCTCCCGGGACAGAGCTATGGCTACACCTTC. Its translation is CASRLPGQSYGYTF.

This clonotype showed up many times. The V gene is TRBV3-1, the J gene TRBJ1-2; no reliable D call. CDR3 length equals 14 residues. Trimming cost V 5 bases and J 8 bases, with 18 bases left between them. Germline V lookup: CDR1 LGHDT, CDR2 YNNKEL (reference sequence). CDR3 protein: CASSENRREGGYTF. In DNA form, the CDR3 reads TGTGCCAGCAGCGAAAACCGGAGGGAAGGCGGCTACACCTTC.

This clonotype was observed at least ten times. The V call is TRBV5-1, the J call TRBJ1-1, with TRBD1 identical over 8 bases. Germline assignment: CDR1 SGHRS and CDR2 YFSETQ. Germline trimming cut 4 bases from V and 4 bases from J; bases unmatched to any gene: 9. This CDR3 is 15 amino acids long. The CDR3: CASSPNGQGITEAFF. The CDR3 nucleotides are TGCGCCAGCAGCCCAAACGGACAGGGAATCACTGAAGCTTTCTTT.

This clonotype was detected many times. The rearrangement uses TRBV7-6 and TRBJ2-3; D perhaps matches TRBD1 (5 bases). CDR3 length: 15 residues. The ends were cut back, 1 base at V and 4 bases at J, with 12 bases in the middle. Per germline, CDR1 SGHVS and CDR2 FNYEAQ. In nucleotides, the CDR3 is TGTGCCAGCAGCTTAGAAAGGGGTTTCGCAGATACGCAGTATTTT. This sequence encodes CASSLERGFADTQYF. Full variable domain (missing parts from reference TRBV7-6 and TRBJ2-3): GAGVSQSPRYKVTKRGQDVALRCDPISGHVSLYWYRQALGQGPEFLTYFNYEAQQDKSGLPNDRFSAERPEGSISTLTIQRTEQRDSAMYRCASSLERGFADTQYFGPGTRLTVL.

This rearrangement joins TRBV29-1 to TRBJ2-1, with 9 bases identical to TRBD2. The CDR3 loop spans 14 amino acids. Per the germline V gene, CDR1 is SQVTM and CDR2 is ANQGSEA. With 4 bases clipped from V and 7 bases from J, the junction kept 8 bases outside the gene matches. The CDR3 is CSVASGNLGNEQFF. CDR3 in DNA: TGCAGCGTTGCTAGCGGGAACTTGGGGAATGAGCAGTTCTTC.

This clonotype appeared many times. V gene TRBV7-6 combines with J gene TRBJ1-1; D possibly corresponds to TRBD1 (6 bases). V was shortened by 0 bases and J by 1 base, with 12 bases between the two germline ends. Germline V lookup: CDR1 SGHVS, CDR2 FNYEAQ. There are 16 residues in the CDR3. CDR3 in amino acids: CASSLAPGQQNTEAFF. The CDR3 region has the DNA TGTGCCAGCAGCTTAGCCCCTGGACAGCAGAACACTGAAGCTTTCTTT.

The V and J genes are TRBV19 and TRBJ2-2; D is undetermined. CDR1 and CDR2 from the germline V gene are LNHDA and SQIVND (reference sequence). Trimming removed 5 bases from V and 6 bases from J, with 7 bases in between. This CDR3 comprises 12 residues. CDR3 nucleotides: TGTGCCAGTAGTTACTTCTCCGGGGAGCTGTTTTTT. It encodes CASSYFSGELFF. The full variable domain, in which reference TRBV19 and TRBJ2-2 provide the parts outside the CDR3, is DGGITQSPKYLFRKEGQNVTLSCEQNLNHDAMYWYRQDPGQGLRLIYYSQIVNDFQKGDIAEGYSVSREKKESFPLTVTSAQKNPTAFYLCASSYFSGELFFGEGSRLTVL.

This clonotype has ten or more counts. The rearrangement links TRBV7-3 to TRBJ2-3; D is unresolved. In germline, CDR1 is SGHTA, CDR2 FQGTGA. The CDR3 consists of 13 residues. Trimming took off 1 base at V and 3 bases at J, with 5 bases between the two ends. In DNA form, the CDR3 reads TGTGCCAGCAGCTTAATCGGGACAGATACGCAGTATTTT. This encodes CASSLIGTDTQYF.

Many counts were recorded for this clonotype. The CDR3 bases are TGCGCCAGCAGCTTCGAGGGCCCGTACGAGCAGTACTTC. Its translation: CASSFEGPYEQYF. This chain links TRBV5-1 with TRBJ2-7; D is perhaps TRBD2 (5 bases). Germline V gene data show CDR1 as SGHRS and CDR2 as YFSETQ. V gave up 2 bases and J gave up 4 bases, with 10 bases separating them. The CDR3 length is 13 residues.